This T cell receptor beta chain originates from a study of OX40 agonist ivuxolimab in advanced cancers. Study overall: Intravenous ivuxolimab at 0.01 to 10 mg/kg was given to patients every 2 weeks.

Profiling relied on immunoSEQ multiplex PCR, and the TCRdb table lists in-frame clones only, not all of them. The repertoire includes roughly 63,000 clones, more than 75% of them detected once, and over 2% sits in the top ten. V gave up 6 bases and J gave up 6 bases; unmatched junction bases: 8. Germline V gives CDR1 SNHLY, CDR2 FYNNEI. The CDR3 sequence is 16 residues long. The sequencing used CD4+ or CD8+ T cells sorted from blood, collected in a trial of the OX40 agonist ivuxolimab. The rearrangement links TRBV2 to TRBJ2-2; 12 positions agree with TRBD2. The receptor's source is an adult with an advanced solid tumor such as melanoma, head and neck, liver or kidney cancer. The CDR3, as DNA: TGTGCCAGCAGGGCGACTAGCGGGAGTAGGTCCGGGGAGCTGTTTTTT. It codes for CASRATSGSRSGELFF.